This T cell receptor (beta chain) emerged from a study of blood T cell repertoires in COVID-19. About the research overall: Samples taken during acute and convalescent COVID-19 were collected in the United States, Italy and Spain. T cells, B-cell-depleted T cells, or PBMCs supplied cDNA or gDNA.

Authors' methods: Nucleated cell number was recorded as an estimate derived from reference gene primer amplification. The repertoire was sequenced with immunoSEQ multiplex PCR; TCRdb's copy has only in-frame clones and lacks some. For V, J and clone size, that table is used; D and trimming come from the DNA. The sample contains about 220,000 clones, roughly 84% of which appear only once. Germline V CDR1 and CDR2: SGHNT, YYREEE (reference sequence). This CDR3 has 15 amino acids. Trimming took 2 bases from V and 0 from J, leaving 10 bases between them. The chain links TRBV5-4 to TRBJ2-3, with D possibly being TRBD1 (5 bases). This TCR was sampled from a man aged 25 to 40 with active or convalescent COVID-19. The sequenced material came from peripheral blood. For the CDR3, the DNA is TGTGCCAGCAGCTTAGACAGTACTAGCACAGATACGCAGTATTTT. Translated, it gives CASSLDSTSTDTQYF.